One T cell receptor (beta chain) is described in this entry. Its antigen is not known. Germline V CDR1 and CDR2: SNHLY, FYNNEI. Trimming took off 6 bases at V and 9 bases at J, with 12 bases between the two ends. There are 12 residues in the CDR3. Libraries were prepared by immunoSEQ multiplex PCR; TCRdb keeps only in-frame clonotypes and omits some of them. The table includes about 400,000 clones, about 83% detected once. The sample belongs to a study of Ad26.COV2.S vaccination and SARS-CoV-2 variants. For the study at large: Administration of Ad26.COV2.S was intramuscular, either once or twice 56 days apart. Study results and limitations: After vaccination, substantial breadth of spike-specific CD8+ and CD4+ responses was reported.

Regarding treatment: around 19 received Ad26.COV2.S at low or high dose, single or two shots; roughly five received placebo; per-sample allocation not given. The study sampled participants on day 63 after the first vaccine or placebo injection. The sequence came from a person aged 18-60 years who received the Ad26.COV2.S COVID-19 vaccine or a placebo. The chain is built from TRBV2 and TRBJ2-1, with D maybe TRBD2 (5 bases). This material consisted of peripheral blood, taken in a trial of Ad26.COV2.S vaccine versus placebo. For the CDR3, the DNA is TGTGCCAGCAGCACGAGGGTTCCTGAGCAGTTCTTC. This codes for CASSTRVPEQFF. The variable domain in full, with the rest retrieved from reference TRBV2 and TRBJ2-1, is EPEVTQTPSHQVTQMGQEVILRCVPISNHLYFYWYRQILGQKVEFLVSFYNNEISEKSEIFDDQFSVERPDGSNFTLKIRSTKLEDSAMYFCASSTRVPEQFFGPGTRLTVL.